The entry below gives a single TCR beta chain sequence along with its context. Generated by immunoSEQ multiplex PCR, the TCRdb table keeps only in-frame clones and is missing some. The sample records 160,000 or so clones, about 86% being singletons. CDR1 and CDR2 from the germline V gene are SGHAT and FQNNGV. The CDR3 contains 15 residues. Trimming removed 3 bases at V and 3 bases at J, with 12 bases between. This entry comes from a study of blood T cell repertoires in COVID-19. The sample taken for sequencing was peripheral blood. The receptor was derived from a woman in her seventies with COVID-19, enrolled during active disease. The gene calls are TRBV11-2 and TRBJ2-1; possibly TRBD2 for D (6 bases). The CDR3 sequence is CASSFAGLDYNEQFF. CDR3 nucleotide sequence: TGTGCCAGCAGCTTCGCGGGGCTCGACTACAATGAGCAGTTCTTC.